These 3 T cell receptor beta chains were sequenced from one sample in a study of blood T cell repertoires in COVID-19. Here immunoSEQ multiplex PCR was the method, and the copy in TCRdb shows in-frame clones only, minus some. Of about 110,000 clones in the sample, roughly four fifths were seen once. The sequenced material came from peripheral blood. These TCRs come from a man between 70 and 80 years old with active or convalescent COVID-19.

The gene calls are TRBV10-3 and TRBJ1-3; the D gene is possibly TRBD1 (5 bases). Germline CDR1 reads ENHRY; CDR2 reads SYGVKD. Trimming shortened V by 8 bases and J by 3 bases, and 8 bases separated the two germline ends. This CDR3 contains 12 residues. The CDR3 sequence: CAIGGSGNTIYF. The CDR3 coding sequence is TGTGCCATCGGGGGGAGTGGAAACACCATATATTTT.

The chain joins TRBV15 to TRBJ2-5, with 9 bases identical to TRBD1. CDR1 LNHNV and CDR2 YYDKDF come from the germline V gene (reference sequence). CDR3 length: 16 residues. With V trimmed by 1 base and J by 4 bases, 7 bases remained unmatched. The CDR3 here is CATSRGPGQGIETQYF. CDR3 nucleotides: TGTGCCACCAGCAGAGGTCCGGGACAGGGTATAGAGACCCAGTACTTC.

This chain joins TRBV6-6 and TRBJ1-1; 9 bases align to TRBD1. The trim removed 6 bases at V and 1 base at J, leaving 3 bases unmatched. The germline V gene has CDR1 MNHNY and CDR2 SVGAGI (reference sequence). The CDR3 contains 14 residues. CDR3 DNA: TGTGCCAGCAGGCTGGGACAGGGGAACACTGAAGCTTTCTTT. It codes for CASRLGQGNTEAFF.